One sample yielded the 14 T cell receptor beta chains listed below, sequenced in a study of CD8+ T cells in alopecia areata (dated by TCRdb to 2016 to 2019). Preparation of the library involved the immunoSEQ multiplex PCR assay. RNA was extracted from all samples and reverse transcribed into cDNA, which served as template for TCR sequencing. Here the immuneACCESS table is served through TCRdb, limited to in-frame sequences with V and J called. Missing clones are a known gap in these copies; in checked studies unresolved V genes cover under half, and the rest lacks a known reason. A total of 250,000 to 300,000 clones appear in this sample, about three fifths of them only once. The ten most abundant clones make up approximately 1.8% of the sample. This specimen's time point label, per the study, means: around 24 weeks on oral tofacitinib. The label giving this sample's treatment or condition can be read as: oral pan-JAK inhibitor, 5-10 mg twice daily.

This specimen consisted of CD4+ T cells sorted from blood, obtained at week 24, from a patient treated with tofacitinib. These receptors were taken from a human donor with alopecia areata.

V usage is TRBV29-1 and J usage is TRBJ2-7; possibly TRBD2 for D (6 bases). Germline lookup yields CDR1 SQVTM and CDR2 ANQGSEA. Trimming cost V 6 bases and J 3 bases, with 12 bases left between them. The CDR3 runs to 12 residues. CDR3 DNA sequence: TGCAGCGTAGCCACGGGGGTCTACGAGCAGTACTTC. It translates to CSVATGVYEQYF.

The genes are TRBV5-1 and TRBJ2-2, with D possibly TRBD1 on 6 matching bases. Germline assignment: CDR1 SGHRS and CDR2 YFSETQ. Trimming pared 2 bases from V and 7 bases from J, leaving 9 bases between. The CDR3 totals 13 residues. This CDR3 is CASSFTGIGELFF. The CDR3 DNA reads TGCGCCAGCAGCTTCACAGGGATCGGGGAGCTGTTTTTT.

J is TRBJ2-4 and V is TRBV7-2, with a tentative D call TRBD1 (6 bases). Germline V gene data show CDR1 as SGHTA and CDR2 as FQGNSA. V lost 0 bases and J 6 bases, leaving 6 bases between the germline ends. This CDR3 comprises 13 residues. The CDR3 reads CASSLAGGNIQYF. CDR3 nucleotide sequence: TGTGCCAGCAGCTTAGCAGGGGGAAACATTCAGTACTTC.

This CDR3 reads CASSLAYRTSGYNEQFF. For the CDR3, the DNA is TGTGCCAGCAGCTTAGCCTACCGGACTAGCGGATACAATGAGCAGTTCTTC. The rearrangement uses TRBV7-9 and TRBJ2-1; 10 nucleotides line up with TRBD2. V dropped 0 bases and J dropped 4; count of bases not matched to a gene: 6. Germline V gene sequence: CDR1 SEHNR, CDR2 FQNEAQ (reference sequence). CDR3 length equals 17 residues.

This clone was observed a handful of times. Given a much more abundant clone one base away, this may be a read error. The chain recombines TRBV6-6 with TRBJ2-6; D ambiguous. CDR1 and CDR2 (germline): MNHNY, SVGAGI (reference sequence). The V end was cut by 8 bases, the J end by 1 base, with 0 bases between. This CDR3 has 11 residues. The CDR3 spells CASSGANVLTF. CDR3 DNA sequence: TGTGCCAGCTCTGGGGCCAACGTCCTGACTTTC.

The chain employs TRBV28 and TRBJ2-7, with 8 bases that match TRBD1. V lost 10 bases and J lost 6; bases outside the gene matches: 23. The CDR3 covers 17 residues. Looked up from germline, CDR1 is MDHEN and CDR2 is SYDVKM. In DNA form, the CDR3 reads TGTGCCACCATGAGACACTTCCGGAGGACAGGGTTAGTCGAGCAGTACTTC. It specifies CATMRHFRRTGLVEQYF.

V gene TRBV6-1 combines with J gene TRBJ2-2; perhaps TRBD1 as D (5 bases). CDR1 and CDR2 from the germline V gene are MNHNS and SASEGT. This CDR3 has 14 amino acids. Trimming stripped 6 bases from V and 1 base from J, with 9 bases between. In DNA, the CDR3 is TGTGCCAGCAGCCTCGGACAGAACACCGGGGAGCTGTTTTTT. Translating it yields CASSLGQNTGELFF.

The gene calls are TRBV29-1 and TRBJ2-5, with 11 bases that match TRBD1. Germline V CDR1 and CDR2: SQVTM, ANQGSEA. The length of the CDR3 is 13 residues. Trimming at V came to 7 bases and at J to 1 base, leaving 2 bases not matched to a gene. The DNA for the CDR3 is TGCAGCGCAGGACAGGGGGCCCAAGAGACCCAGTACTTC. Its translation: CSAGQGAQETQYF.

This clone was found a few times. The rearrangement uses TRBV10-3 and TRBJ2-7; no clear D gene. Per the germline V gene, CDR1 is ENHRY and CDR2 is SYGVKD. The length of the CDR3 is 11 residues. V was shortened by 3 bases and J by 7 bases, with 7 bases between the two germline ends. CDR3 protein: CAISELAEQYF. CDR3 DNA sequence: TGTGCCATCAGTGAACTCGCAGAGCAGTACTTC.

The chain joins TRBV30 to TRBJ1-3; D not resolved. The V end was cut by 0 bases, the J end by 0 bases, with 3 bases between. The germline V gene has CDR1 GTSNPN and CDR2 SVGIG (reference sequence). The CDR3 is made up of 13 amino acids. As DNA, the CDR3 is TGTGCCTGGAGTGTGGACTCTGGAAACACCATATATTTT. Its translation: CAWSVDSGNTIYF.

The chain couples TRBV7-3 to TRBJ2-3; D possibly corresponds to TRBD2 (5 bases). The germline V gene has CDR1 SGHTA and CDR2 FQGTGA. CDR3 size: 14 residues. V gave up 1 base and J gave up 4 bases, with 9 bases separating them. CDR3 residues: CASSLSRDPDTQYF. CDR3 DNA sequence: TGTGCCAGCAGCTTAAGCCGGGATCCAGATACGCAGTATTTT.

The CDR3 DNA sequence: TGTGCCAGCAGCTCGGGACAGACCACAGATACGCAGTATTTT. Its protein is CASSSGQTTDTQYF. The V and J genes are TRBV7-9 and TRBJ2-3, with 7 bases fitting TRBD1. V gave up 4 bases and J gave up 2 bases; unmatched junction bases: 3. The V gene's germline CDR1 is SEHNR and CDR2 FQNEAQ (reference sequence). The CDR3 is 14 residues long.

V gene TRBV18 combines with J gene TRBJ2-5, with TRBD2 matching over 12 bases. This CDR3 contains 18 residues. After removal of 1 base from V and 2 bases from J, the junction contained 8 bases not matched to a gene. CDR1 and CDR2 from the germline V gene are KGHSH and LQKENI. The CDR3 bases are TGTGCCAGCTCACCACGGACTAGCGGGGTTGGGTTTCAAGAGACCCAGTACTTC. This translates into CASSPRTSGVGFQETQYF.

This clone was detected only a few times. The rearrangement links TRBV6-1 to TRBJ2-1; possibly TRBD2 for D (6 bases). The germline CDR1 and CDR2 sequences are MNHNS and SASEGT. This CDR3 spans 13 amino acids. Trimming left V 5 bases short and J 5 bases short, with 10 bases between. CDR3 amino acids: CASSFGTDNEQFF. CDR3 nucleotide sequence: TGTGCCAGCAGTTTCGGGACTGACAATGAGCAGTTCTTC.